A selection of T cell receptor beta chains follows, all from one sample in a study of T cell responses to AZD1222 COVID-19 vaccine. Only in-frame clones appear in the TCRdb table, and some are missing; sequencing was by immunoSEQ multiplex PCR. The sample lists approximately 80,000 clones; roughly nine tenths were seen once. Here the sequenced sample was peripheral blood, taken on day 0 of AZD1222 vaccination. Receptors were obtained from an adult in good health. Each CDR3 is given with its conserved first and last residue. Each record gives: D gene, clone size, J gene, V gene, CDR3 protein, CDR3 DNA. D genes are given only for firm matches. Some rows have no size entry. The others give once, few or many, or a class for an expanded clone.

TRBD2,.,TRBJ2-7,TRBV18,CASSLQRGSYEQYF,TGTGCCAGCTCCCTCCAGCGGGGGTCCTACGAGCAGTACTTC
TRBD1,.,TRBJ1-2,TRBV28,CASSNSGTGGDLYGYTF,TGTGCCAGCAGCAACTCCGGGACAGGGGGCGACCTCTATGGCTACACCTTC
.,once,TRBJ2-3,TRBV20-1,CSAPDGDTQYF,TGCAGTGCCCCGGACGGTGATACGCAGTATTTT
TRBD2,once,TRBJ2-2,TRBV3-1/TRBV3-2,CASSQDSGVGTGELFF,TGTGCCAGCAGCCAAGATAGCGGGGTTGGCACCGGGGAGCTGTTTTTT
.,.,TRBJ2-3,TRBV19,CASSIPQGPNTDTQYF,TGTGCCAGTAGTATTCCGCAGGGGCCGAACACAGATACGCAGTATTTT
.,.,TRBJ1-5,TRBV7-2,CASSLGENNQPQHF,TGTGCCAGCAGCTTAGGAGAGAACAATCAGCCCCAGCATTTT
.,once,TRBJ1-2,TRBV28,CASSSRGLYGYTF,TGTGCCAGCAGTTCAAGAGGTCTCTATGGCTACACCTTC
.,.,TRBJ2-5,TRBV7-2,CASSLVLQGGETQYF,TGTGCCAGCAGCTTAGTATTACAGGGAGGAGAGACCCAGTACTTC
.,.,TRBJ1-2,TRBV6-5,CASSYRGQGYGYTF,TGTGCCAGCAGTTACAGGGGCCAGGGCTATGGCTACACCTTC
.,.,TRBJ2-2,TRBV7-6,CASSPNQYPTGELFF,TGTGCCAGCAGCCCCAACCAGTATCCGACCGGGGAGCTGTTTTTT
.,few,TRBJ1-4,TRBV7-2,CASSSTGTWEKLFF,TGTGCCAGCAGCTCTACCGGGACTTGGGAAAAACTGTTTTTT
TRBD2,.,TRBJ2-1,TRBV15,CATSRESAGEVNEQFF,TGTGCCACCAGCAGAGAATCAGCGGGAGAAGTAAATGAGCAGTTCTTC
TRBD1,.,TRBJ1-2,TRBV28,CASSSGQVNYGYTF,TGTGCCAGCAGTTCGGGACAGGTTAACTATGGCTACACCTTC
.,few,TRBJ2-3,TRBV6-4,CASSDSDTDTQYF,TGTGCCAGCAGTGACTCGGACACAGATACGCAGTATTTT
.,.,TRBJ1-3,TRBV28,CASSLAGNTIYF,TGTGCCAGCAGTTTGGCCGGAAACACCATATATTTT
.,.,TRBJ1-2,TRBV28,CASKMSGNYGYTF,TGTGCCAGCAAGATGTCAGGGAACTATGGCTACACCTTC
TRBD2,.,TRBJ2-1,TRBV4-1,CASSPGYRAGPSYNEQFF,TGCGCCAGCAGCCCCGGGTACAGAGCGGGACCCTCCTACAATGAGCAGTTCTTC
TRBD1,.,TRBJ2-4,TRBV3-1/TRBV3-2,CASSLGTGWTKNIQYF,TGTGCCAGCAGCCTCGGGACAGGTTGGACCAAAAACATTCAGTACTTC
.,once,TRBJ2-7,TRBV5-5,CASSLGQNTYEQYF,TGTGCCAGCAGCCTCGGACAGAATACCTACGAGCAGTACTTC
.,.,TRBJ1-6,TRBV2,CASSVRTDNSPLHF,TGTGCCAGCAGTGTGAGGACGGATAATTCACCCCTCCACTTT
.,.,TRBJ1-5,TRBV4-1,CASSQDSGGQPQHF,TGCGCCAGCAGCCAAGATTCGGGGGGACAGCCCCAGCATTTT
TRBD2,once,TRBJ2-3,TRBV5-5,CASSLTGGNLAGETDTQYF,TGTGCCAGCAGCTTGACAGGGGGTAATCTAGCGGGAGAGACAGATACGCAGTATTTT
.,once,TRBJ1-3,TRBV10-3,CAISESTGNTIYF,TGTGCCATCAGTGAGTCGACTGGAAACACCATATATTTT
.,.,TRBJ2-7,TRBV5-4,CASSTLPTTKVHYEQYF,TGTGCCAGCAGCACCCTACCCACTACTAAGGTGCACTACGAGCAGTACTTC
.,.,TRBJ2-1,TRBV3-1/TRBV3-2,CASSQGEGEQFF,TGTGCCAGCAGCCAAGGAGAAGGGGAGCAGTTCTTC
.,once,TRBJ2-7,TRBV5-4,CASSLVLDSYEQYF,TGTGCCAGCAGCTTGGTGTTGGATTCCTACGAGCAGTACTTC
TRBD1,.,TRBJ1-1,TRBV3-1/TRBV3-2,CASSHLPGGSTEAFF,TGTGCCAGCAGCCATCTTCCAGGGGGGAGCACTGAAGCTTTCTTT
.,.,TRBJ1-5,TRBV3-1/TRBV3-2,CASSQDGPGQPQHF,TGTGCCAGCAGCCAAGATGGGCCGGGGCAGCCCCAGCATTTT
.,few,TRBJ1-6,TRBV5-1,CASSLGGDNSPLHF,TGCGCCAGCAGCTTAGGTGGAGATAATTCACCCCTCCACTTT
TRBD1,.,TRBJ2-5,TRBV7-2,CASSLGRTGGRETQYF,TGTGCCAGCAGCTTAGGACGGACAGGGGGAAGGGAGACCCAGTACTTC
.,.,TRBJ2-7,TRBV2,CASSVGGTHEQYF,TGTGCCAGCTCTGTGGGGGGAACCCACGAGCAGTACTTC
.,.,TRBJ2-7,TRBV11-2,CASSSGSGAYEQYF,TGTGCCAGCAGCTCCGGGTCAGGGGCATACGAGCAGTACTTC
.,.,TRBJ1-5,TRBV28,CASSTKLGQGSNQPQHF,TGTGCCAGCAGTACAAAACTTGGGCAGGGAAGTAATCAGCCCCAGCATTTT
.,few,TRBJ1-1,TRBV2,CASREYRGTEAFF,TGTGCCAGCAGAGAATACCGGGGCACTGAAGCTTTCTTT
TRBD1,.,TRBJ1-4,TRBV19,CASSNHGTVSEKLFF,TGTGCCAGTAGTAACCACGGGACAGTAAGTGAAAAACTGTTTTTT
.,.,TRBJ1-1,TRBV7-9,CASSLDQEGRAFF,TGTGCCAGCAGCTTAGATCAGGAAGGGAGGGCTTTCTTT
.,.,TRBJ1-5,TRBV6-5,CASIITDRSNQPQHF,TGTGCCAGCATAATTACCGACAGAAGCAATCAGCCCCAGCATTTT
.,.,TRBJ2-3,TRBV7-2,CASSLSDRTDTQYF,TGTGCCAGCAGCTTAAGTGACAGGACAGATACGCAGTATTTT
TRBD2,.,TRBJ2-5,TRBV10-1,CASSPSGRALGETQYF,TGCGCCAGCAGCCCATCCGGGAGGGCTTTAGGAGAGACCCAGTACTTC
.,.,TRBJ2-7,TRBV7-2,CASGIFPYEQYF,TGTGCCTCAGGGATCTTTCCCTACGAGCAGTACTTC
TRBD1,.,TRBJ2-5,TRBV24-1,CATSDPGQGAWETQYF,TGTGCCACCAGTGATCCGGGACAGGGGGCGTGGGAGACCCAGTACTTC
TRBD1,.,TRBJ2-7,TRBV6-6,CASSYGTGGVEQYF,TGTGCCAGCAGTTACGGGACAGGGGGCGTCGAGCAGTACTTC
.,.,TRBJ2-3,TRBV29-1,CSVGLATDTQYF,TGCAGCGTTGGGTTAGCAACAGATACGCAGTATTTT
.,.,TRBJ2-5,TRBV30,CAWAGGGGSQETQYF,TGTGCCTGGGCTGGAGGGGGAGGGAGTCAAGAGACCCAGTACTTC
.,.,TRBJ2-3,TRBV5-6,CASRWGPGTDTQYF,TGTGCCAGCAGGTGGGGTCCAGGGACAGATACGCAGTATTTT
.,.,TRBJ2-2,TRBV19,CASSSGKGGAGELFF,TGTGCCAGTAGTTCAGGGAAGGGTGGGGCCGGGGAGCTGTTTTTT
.,once,TRBJ2-3,TRBV5-4,CASSLASGDTQYF,TGTGCCAGCAGCTTGGCCTCCGGAGATACGCAGTATTTT
.,.,TRBJ1-5,TRBV9,CASSAEGGGNQPQHF,TGTGCCAGCAGCGCGGAGGGGGGGGGCAATCAGCCCCAGCATTTT
.,.,TRBJ1-5,TRBV15,CATSRGRVSNQPQHF,TGTGCCACCAGCAGAGGTAGGGTTAGCAATCAGCCCCAGCATTTT
TRBD1,.,TRBJ1-1,TRBV28,CASTPSGGPRDTEAFF,TGTGCCAGCACACCCTCAGGGGGGCCTCGGGACACTGAAGCTTTCTTT
.,.,TRBJ1-1,TRBV6-5,CASSYSERMNTEAFF,TGTGCCAGCAGTTACTCGGAGAGGATGAACACTGAAGCTTTCTTT
.,.,TRBJ2-7,TRBV3-1/TRBV3-2,CASSQVKPRSYEQYF,TGTGCCAGCAGCCAAGTAAAACCACGTTCCTACGAGCAGTACTTC
.,.,TRBJ1-1,TRBV5-1,CASSVEGATEAFF,TGCGCCAGCAGCGTGGAGGGTGCCACTGAAGCTTTCTTT
TRBD1,.,TRBJ1-5,TRBV6-5,CASSKDRGSNQPQHF,TGTGCCAGCAGTAAGGACAGGGGGAGCAATCAGCCCCAGCATTTT
.,.,TRBJ1-6,TRBV28,CASFRDNNSPLHF,TGTGCCAGCTTCCGGGACAATAATTCACCCCTCCACTTT
TRBD2,.,TRBJ2-5,TRBV6-4,CASSTSGSWETQYF,TGTGCCAGCAGCACTAGCGGGAGTTGGGAGACCCAGTACTTC